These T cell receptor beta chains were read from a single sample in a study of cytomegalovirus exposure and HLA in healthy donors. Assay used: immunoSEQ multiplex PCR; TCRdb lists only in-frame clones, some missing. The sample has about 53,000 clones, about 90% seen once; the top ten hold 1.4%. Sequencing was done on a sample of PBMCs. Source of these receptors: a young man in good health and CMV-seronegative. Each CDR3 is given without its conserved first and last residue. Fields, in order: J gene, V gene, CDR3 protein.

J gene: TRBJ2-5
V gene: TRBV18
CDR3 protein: ASSPGQPETQY

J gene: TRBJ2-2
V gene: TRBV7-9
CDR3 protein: ASSLPGLAGEAGELF

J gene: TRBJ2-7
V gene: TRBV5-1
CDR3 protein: ASSLRTSGGLEQY

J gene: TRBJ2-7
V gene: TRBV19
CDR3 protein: ASSTSGFSGTTPYEQY

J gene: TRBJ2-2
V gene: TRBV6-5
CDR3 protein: ASSTGTSLGELF

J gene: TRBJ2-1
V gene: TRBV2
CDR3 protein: ASSVESYNEQF

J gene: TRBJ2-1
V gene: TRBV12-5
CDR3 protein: ASGGSSGYNEQF

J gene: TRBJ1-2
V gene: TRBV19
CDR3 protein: ASRTESYGYT

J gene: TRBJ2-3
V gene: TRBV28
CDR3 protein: ASRRGASGRVTDTQY

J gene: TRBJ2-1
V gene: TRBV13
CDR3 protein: ASSFLAGVLNEQF

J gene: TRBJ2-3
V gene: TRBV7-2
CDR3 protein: ASSLRLASTDTQY

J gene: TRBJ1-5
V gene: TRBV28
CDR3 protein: ASSLYRGHQPQH

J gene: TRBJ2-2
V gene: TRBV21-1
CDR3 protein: ASSKDSANTGELF

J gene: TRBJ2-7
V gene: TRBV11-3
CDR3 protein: ASSSTTDRGYKPYEQY

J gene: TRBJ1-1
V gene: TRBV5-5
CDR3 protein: ASSSLTGLNTEAF

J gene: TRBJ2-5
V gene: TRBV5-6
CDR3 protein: ASSPTRGTQY

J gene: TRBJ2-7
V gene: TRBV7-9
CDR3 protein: ASILGTGRYEQY

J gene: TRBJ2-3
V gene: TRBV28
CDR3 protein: APGRGTSGRLSTDTQY

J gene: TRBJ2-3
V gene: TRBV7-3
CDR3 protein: ASSPGGKDTQY

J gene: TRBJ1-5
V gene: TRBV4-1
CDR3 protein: ASSQGGYSNQPQH

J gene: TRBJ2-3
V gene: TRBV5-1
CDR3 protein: ASSLPRRREGPKKSTDTQY

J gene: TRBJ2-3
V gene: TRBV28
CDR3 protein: ASSLWRPSRGIGKKGTQY

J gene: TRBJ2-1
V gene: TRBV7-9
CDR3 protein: ASSSTENEQF

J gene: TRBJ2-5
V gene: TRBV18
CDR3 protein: ASSPPTRAETQY

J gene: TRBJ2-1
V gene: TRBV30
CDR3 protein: AWSLGLAGGYNEQF

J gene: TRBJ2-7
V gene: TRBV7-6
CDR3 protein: ASSLVGAEQY

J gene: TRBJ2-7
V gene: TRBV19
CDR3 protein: ASSSGRDTLPY

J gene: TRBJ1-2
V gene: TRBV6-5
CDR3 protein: ASSEDRGNYGYT

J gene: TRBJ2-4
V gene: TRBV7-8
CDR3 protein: ASSLVWAGQGMNIQY

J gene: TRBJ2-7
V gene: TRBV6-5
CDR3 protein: ASSNGGLSSYEQY

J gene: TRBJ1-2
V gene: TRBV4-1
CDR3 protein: ASSQGDRGTLGYT

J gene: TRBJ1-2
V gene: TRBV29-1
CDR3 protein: SVEDRGGTYGYT

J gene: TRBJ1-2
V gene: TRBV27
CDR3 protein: ASSLYIAHAGGKANYGYT

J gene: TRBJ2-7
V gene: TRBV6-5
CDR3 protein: ASSYTPTSGFYEQY

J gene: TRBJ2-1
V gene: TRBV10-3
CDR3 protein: AIRTSGDYNEQF

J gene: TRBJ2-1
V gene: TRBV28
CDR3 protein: ATKFGDRDNEQF